These T cell receptor beta chains were read from a single sample in a study of blood T cell repertoires in COVID-19. The assay was immunoSEQ multiplex PCR, and TCRdb's table has in-frame clones only and misses some. The sample gives 85,000 to 130,000 clones, roughly 82% of which show up once; around 4.8% is in the top ten. Sample: peripheral blood. These receptors were collected from a man in his sixties with acute or convalescent COVID-19. Each CDR3 is given with its conserved first and last residue. A D gene is named only where the DNA matches it firmly. Clone size appears in some rows only: once, few, many, or a class for an expanded clone.

. | TRBJ2-7 | TRBV21-1 | . | CASSKVACPNEGARDRFYEQYF | TGTGCCAGCAGCAAAGTTGCGTGCCCGAATGAGGGTGCGCGGGACAGGTTCTACGAGCAGTACTTC
TRBD2 | TRBJ2-5 | TRBV7-3 | few | CASSLFGGQETQYF | TGTGCCAGCAGCTTATTCGGGGGGCAAGAGACCCAGTACTTC
TRBD2 | TRBJ2-1 | TRBV11-2 | . | CASSLAGTSGRYEQFF | TGTGCCAGCAGCTTAGCCGGGACTAGCGGGAGGTATGAGCAGTTCTTC
. | TRBJ1-5 | TRBV19 | . | CASSPDAGWGNQPQHF | TGTGCCAGTAGTCCGGACGCGGGCTGGGGCAATCAGCCCCAGCATTTT
TRBD1 | TRBJ2-7 | TRBV7-8 | once | CASSPGQGYEQYF | TGTGCCAGCAGCCCAGGACAGGGCTACGAGCAGTACTTC
TRBD1 | TRBJ2-1 | TRBV7-3 | . | CASSRTRDRGGNEQFF | TGTGCCAGCAGCCGTACCCGGGACAGGGGAGGCAATGAGCAGTTCTTC
TRBD1 | TRBJ2-2 | TRBV7-2 | . | CASSFRGDRGSSGELFF | TGTGCCAGCAGCTTTCGAGGAGACAGGGGATCTTCCGGGGAGCTGTTTTTT
TRBD1 | TRBJ1-2 | TRBV10-3 | few | CAISKQGYYGYTF | TGTGCCATCAGCAAACAGGGGTACTATGGCTACACCTTC
TRBD1 | TRBJ1-2 | TRBV7-2 | . | CASSSNRGDYGYTF | TGTGCCAGCAGCTCAAACAGGGGGGACTATGGCTACACCTTC
. | TRBJ1-3 | TRBV12-3/TRBV12-4 | . | CASSRGQGNTIYF | TGTGCCAGCAGCCGAGGCCAAGGAAACACCATATATTTT
. | TRBJ1-1 | TRBV7-9 | . | CASSPQLSEAFF | TGTGCCAGCAGCCCCCAGTTATCTGAAGCTTTCTTT
TRBD1 | TRBJ1-2 | TRBV24-1 | . | CATSDQTGDYTF | TGTGCCACCAGTGATCAGACAGGGGACTACACCTTC
. | TRBJ2-1 | TRBV19 | . | CASSMGGGGAYNEQFF | TGTGCCAGTAGTATGGGGGGAGGGGGAGCCTACAATGAGCAGTTCTTC
. | TRBJ1-2 | TRBV29-1 | . | CSVENGGGGYGYTF | TGCAGCGTTGAAAATGGGGGAGGGGGCTATGGCTACACCTTC
TRBD2 | TRBJ2-2 | TRBV7-9 | . | CASSFRLAGDTGELFF | TGTGCCAGCAGCTTTAGACTAGCGGGAGACACCGGGGAGCTGTTTTTT
TRBD1 | TRBJ2-1 | TRBV19 | . | CASSITGVDGEQFF | TGTGCCAGTAGTATAACAGGGGTAGACGGTGAGCAGTTCTTC
TRBD1 | TRBJ2-1 | TRBV12-5 | . | CASGPGQGYNEQFF | TGTGCTAGTGGTCCCGGACAGGGTTACAATGAGCAGTTCTTC
. | TRBJ1-4 | TRBV6-6 | . | CASSYEGRRNEKLFF | TGTGCCAGCAGTTACGAGGGCAGGCGAAATGAAAAACTGTTTTTT
TRBD2 | TRBJ2-6 | TRBV7-9 | . | CASSSRGGAGANVLTF | TGTGCCAGCAGCTCCCGGGGGGGCGCTGGGGCCAACGTCCTGACTTTC
TRBD2 | TRBJ2-3 | TRBV7-8 | few | CASSFRTSGGSDTQYF | TGTGCCAGCAGCTTCCGGACTAGCGGGGGGTCGGATACGCAGTATTTT
TRBD1 | TRBJ2-1 | TRBV9 | . | CASSVGIDRVDEQFF | TGTGCCAGCAGCGTAGGAATAGACAGGGTGGATGAGCAGTTCTTC
. | TRBJ2-1 | TRBV10-3 | . | CAISDGLNYNEQFF | TGTGCCATCAGTGACGGACTAAACTACAATGAGCAGTTCTTC
TRBD2 | TRBJ2-3 | TRBV24-1 | . | CATSDLFRGPGLAGGILPDTQYF | TGTGCCACCAGTGATTTGTTCAGGGGGCCTGGACTAGCGGGAGGAATATTGCCAGATACGCAGTATTTT
. | TRBJ2-7 | TRBV9 | . | CASSVIGSSHEQYF | TGTGCCAGCAGCGTAATTGGGAGTTCCCACGAGCAGTACTTC
. | TRBJ2-6 | TRBV10-3 | once | CAIADSGANVLTF | TGTGCCATCGCGGACTCTGGGGCCAACGTCCTGACTTTC
. | TRBJ2-1 | TRBV9 | . | CASSVTHYNEQFF | TGTGCCAGCAGCGTAACTCACTACAATGAGCAGTTCTTC
TRBD1 | TRBJ1-6 | TRBV11-2 | . | CASSLATGGSPLHF | TGTGCCAGCAGCTTAGCCACAGGGGGATCACCCCTCCACTTT
. | TRBJ2-5 | TRBV5-1 | . | CASSLSPGGQETQYF | TGCGCCAGCAGCTTGTCTCCAGGGGGGCAAGAGACCCAGTACTTC
TRBD2 | TRBJ2-7 | TRBV27 | . | CASGRLAGGLLSYEQYF | TGTGCCAGCGGGAGACTAGCGGGGGGGCTCCTTTCCTACGAGCAGTACTTC
TRBD1 | TRBJ1-2 | TRBV5-1 | . | CASSPQVDRASNYGYTF | TGCGCCAGCAGCCCCCAGGTGGACAGGGCGTCTAACTATGGCTACACCTTC
TRBD2 | TRBJ2-7 | TRBV6-1 | . | CASSEEPGLAGEGPYEQYF | TGTGCCAGCAGTGAAGAGCCGGGACTAGCGGGAGAGGGGCCCTACGAGCAGTACTTC
. | TRBJ1-4 | TRBV19 | . | CASSSPRGGLSEKLFF | TGTGCCAGTAGTTCCCCCCGGGGAGGGTTATCCGAAAAACTGTTTTTT
TRBD2 | TRBJ2-7 | TRBV5-1 | . | CASSLGASGGLYEQYF | TGCGCCAGCAGCTTGGGGGCTAGCGGGGGCCTATACGAGCAGTACTTC
. | TRBJ1-3 | TRBV30 | . | CAWTFSGNTIYF | TGTGCCTGGACGTTCTCTGGAAACACCATATATTTT
. | TRBJ1-5 | TRBV2 | . | CASSPPRDNNQPQHF | TGTGCCAGCAGTCCCCCCCGGGACAACAATCAGCCCCAGCATTTT
. | TRBJ1-5 | TRBV19 | few | CASTPSRQGPSQPQHF | TGTGCCAGTACCCCCTCCCGTCAGGGGCCGAGTCAGCCCCAGCATTTT
TRBD2 | TRBJ2-3 | TRBV5-3 | . | CARSLRRTSGRHTDTQYF | TGTGCCAGAAGCTTGAGGCGAACTAGCGGGAGGCACACAGATACGCAGTATTTT
TRBD2 | TRBJ2-7 | TRBV28 | . | CASSPPTSGTYEQYF | TGTGCCAGCAGTCCGCCGACTAGCGGAACCTACGAGCAGTACTTC
TRBD1 | TRBJ2-3 | TRBV5-6 | . | CASSLAQGRVNTQYF | TGTGCCAGCAGCTTGGCACAGGGGCGAGTAAATACGCAGTATTTT
. | TRBJ1-2 | TRBV5-4 | . | CASSFEQGRGGYTF | TGTGCCAGCAGCTTTGAGCAGGGTAGAGGTGGCTACACCTTC
TRBD1 | TRBJ2-1 | TRBV7-2 | . | CASSPRDRGGGHEQFF | TGTGCCAGCAGCCCGCGAGACAGGGGGGGCGGACATGAGCAGTTCTTC
. | TRBJ2-1 | TRBV3-1/TRBV3-2 | . | CASSQVANEQFF | TGTGCCAGCAGCCAAGTAGCCAATGAGCAGTTCTTC
TRBD1 | TRBJ2-4 | TRBV2 | . | CASTPQGQNIQYF | TGTGCCAGCACCCCACAGGGGCAAAACATTCAGTACTTC
. | TRBJ2-2 | TRBV6-1 | . | CASSDRQTRNTGELFF | TGTGCCAGCAGTGACCGACAGACCCGGAACACCGGGGAGCTGTTTTTT
. | TRBJ1-2 | TRBV3-1/TRBV3-2 | . | CASSQSSYGYTF | TGTGCCAGCAGCCAATCTTCCTATGGCTACACCTTC
TRBD1 | TRBJ1-4 | TRBV27 | . | CASSHATGGSEKLFF | TGTGCCAGCAGCCACGCCACAGGGGGCAGTGAAAAACTGTTTTTT
TRBD1 | TRBJ2-3 | TRBV11-2 | . | CASSTRQGSTDTQYF | TGTGCCAGCAGCACCCGACAGGGGAGCACAGATACGCAGTATTTT
TRBD1 | TRBJ2-5 | TRBV5-1 | . | CASSLRQGGIQETQYF | TGCGCCAGCAGCTTGAGACAGGGGGGGATCCAAGAGACCCAGTACTTC
. | TRBJ1-2 | TRBV5-1 | . | CASSLDGNGYTF | TGCGCCAGCAGCTTGGACGGGAATGGCTACACCTTC
. | TRBJ2-1 | TRBV7-6 | . | CASSLAGGSGSYNEQFF | TGTGCCAGCAGCTTAGCGGGCGGTAGCGGCTCCTACAATGAGCAGTTCTTC
. | TRBJ1-1 | TRBV7-6 | . | CASSIQMNTEAFF | TGTGCCAGCAGCATACAGATGAACACTGAAGCTTTCTTT
. | TRBJ2-7 | TRBV7-9 | . | CASSLGGGTSYEQYF | TGTGCCAGCAGCTTAGGAGGGGGAACCTCCTACGAGCAGTACTTC
. | TRBJ2-3 | TRBV6-5 | . | CASNPSGGSDTQYF | TGTGCCAGCAACCCATCTGGGGGGTCAGATACGCAGTATTTT
. | TRBJ1-2 | TRBV6-1 | . | CASSEAFIDNYGYTF | TGTGCCAGCAGTGAAGCATTCATAGATAACTATGGCTACACCTTC